This T cell receptor (beta chain) was obtained from a study of CD8 T cells in ankylosing spondylitis (dated by TCRdb to 2017 to 2019). With regard to the full study: The study set out to find disease-linked TCR variants by profiling T cell receptor beta repertoires in ankylosing spondylitis patients and healthy donors. The full study cohort comprised about 23 ankylosing spondylitis patients and around 100 healthy donors. Peripheral blood samples were taken, and synovial fluid was additionally collected from ankylosing spondylitis patients. Summary of the overall study and its limitations: Significant enrichment of the disease-linked clones was reported in matched synovial fluid samples from ankylosing spondylitis patients. Some TCR beta motif variants had previously been reported in synovial fluid and blood of reactive arthritis patients, which suggested common disease-initiation mechanisms. The disease-linked clones showed a CD8+ phenotype and occurred at relatively low frequencies in peripheral blood. Blood from ankylosing spondylitis patients appeared to be characterized by a TCR beta motif made up of under ten highly homologous amino acid variants.

The sequencer listed for this sample is Illumina HiSeq 2500. TCR beta libraries were prepared by quantitative 5'-RACE with molecular barcodes. For the original study's pipeline: A new computational method based on a probabilistic model of VDJ rearrangement was used to identify disease-linked TCR variants. TCRdb trimmed public reads at Q25 via fastp, called clones via MiXCR and kept in-frame beta chains. CDR3 protein sequences are deduplicated, and each keeps its most common genes and DNA. V and J calls and clone size were set by TCRdb, not the authors. The sample records around 100,000 distinct CDR3 sequences, 9% of which are singletons. Of the sample, approximately 30% is held by the ten largest clones. The germline V gene yields SNHLY for CDR1 and FYNNEI for CDR2. V is cut by 7 bases and J by 4 bases, and the space between the germline ends is 23 bases. CDR3 length: 17 amino acids, cysteine to phenylalanine. Only CDR3 DNA remains: 51 bases, in frame from the first base.

In regard to this clonotype: Its target antigen remains unknown. There are no base qualities to consult, and no much larger clone falls within one base.

The rearrangement combines TRBV2 with TRBJ2-1, with the D assignment possibly TRBD1 or TRBD2, given 6 matching bases for each. The clonotype originates from a male donor with ankylosing spondylitis. Specimen: blood, either unsorted or a sorted T cell fraction (not recorded which). The DNA sequence is given as TGTGCCAGCACCGAACCCGGGACACTCCTAGCGTACAATGAGCAGTTCTTC. This yields the protein CASTEPGTLLAYNEQFF.